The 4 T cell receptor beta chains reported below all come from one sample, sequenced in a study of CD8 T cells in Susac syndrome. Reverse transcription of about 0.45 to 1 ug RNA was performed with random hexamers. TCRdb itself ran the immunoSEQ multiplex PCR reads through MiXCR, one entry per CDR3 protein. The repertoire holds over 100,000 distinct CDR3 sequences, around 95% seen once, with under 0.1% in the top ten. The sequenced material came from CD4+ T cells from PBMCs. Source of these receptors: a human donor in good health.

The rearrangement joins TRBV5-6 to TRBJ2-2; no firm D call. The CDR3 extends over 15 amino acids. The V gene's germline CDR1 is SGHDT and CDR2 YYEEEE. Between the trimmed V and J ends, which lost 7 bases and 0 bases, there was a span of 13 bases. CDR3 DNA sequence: TGTGCCAGCGGTACGGGTTTCGCGAACACCGGGGAGCTGTTTTTT. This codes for CASGTGFANTGELFF.

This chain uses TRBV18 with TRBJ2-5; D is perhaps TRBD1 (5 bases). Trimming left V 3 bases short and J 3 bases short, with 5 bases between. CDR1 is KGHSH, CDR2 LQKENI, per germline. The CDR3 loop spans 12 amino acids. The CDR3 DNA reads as TGTGCCAGCTCACCCAGGGAAGAGACCCAGTACTTC. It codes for CASSPREETQYF. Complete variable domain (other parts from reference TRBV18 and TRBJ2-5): NAGVMQNPRHLVRRRGQEARLRCSPMKGHSHVYWYRQLPEEGLKFMVYLQKENIIDESGMPKERFSAEFPKEGPSILRIQQVVRGDSAAYFCASSPREETQYFGPGTRLLVL.

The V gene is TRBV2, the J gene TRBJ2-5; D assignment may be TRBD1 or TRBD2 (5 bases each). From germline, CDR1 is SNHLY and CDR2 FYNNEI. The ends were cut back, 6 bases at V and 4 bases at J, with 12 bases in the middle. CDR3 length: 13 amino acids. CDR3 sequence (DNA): TGTGCCAGCAGCCCACGGGGCGCAGAGACCCAGTACTTC. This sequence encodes CASSPRGAETQYF.

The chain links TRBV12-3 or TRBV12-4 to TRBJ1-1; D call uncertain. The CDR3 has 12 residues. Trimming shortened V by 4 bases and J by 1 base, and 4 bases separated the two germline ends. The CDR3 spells CASSWTNTEAFF. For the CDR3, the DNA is TGTGCCAGCAGTTGGACGAACACTGAAGCTTTCTTT.